This T cell receptor (beta chain) was sequenced in a study of tumor and adjacent non-tumor tissue in lung cancer. Trimming removed 1 base from V and 1 base from J, with 8 bases in between. The germline gives CDR1 MNHEY, CDR2 SVGAGI. This CDR3 region has 15 residues. Three rounds of nested PCR, following a modified ARM-PCR protocol, produced the TCRbeta library. TCRdb reprocessed the multiplex PCR reads with MiXCR, giving one entry per CDR3 protein. This sample carries over 100,000 distinct CDR3 sequences, roughly 77% of them seen once, and the ten largest clones take around 37%. In regard to this clonotype: This sequence may be a read error, since a much larger clone differs from it by one base. The conserved closing phenylalanine or tryptophan is absent in this CDR3, likely reflecting a read error.

RNA was extracted from bulk tissue without any cell sorting. The V call is TRBV6-5, the J call TRBJ2-1, with D possibly matching TRBD1 (6 bases). The sample taken for sequencing was lung tumor tissue. The TCR sequence derives from a woman aged 55-70 years with non-small cell lung cancer. This chain's CDR3 is CASSYYRVSYNEQFV. The DNA for the CDR3 is TGTGCCAGCAGTTACTACAGGGTATCCTACAATGAGCAGTTCGTC.